One and the same sample provided the 20 T cell receptor beta chains below, sequenced in a study of kidney transplant recipient with SARS-CoV-2 infection (dated by TCRdb to 2020 to 2023). The intended sense of this specimen's time point label: pre-pandemic baseline sample and day 111 after first positive SARS-CoV-2 test. The sequencing machine was an Illumina MiSeq. Using fastp trimming at Q25 and MiXCR clonotype assembly, TCRdb reanalyzed the public sequencing data and kept in-frame beta chains. Entries are consolidated by CDR3 protein sequence, retaining the most common genes and DNA. Here the sample has under 250,000 distinct CDR3 sequences; 29% occur a single time. The ten largest clonotypes hold about 7% of the sample. The starting material was a blood sample, obtained at baseline and on roughly day 110 from a kidney transplant recipient. All receptors derive from a young adult male patient who had COVID-19 and was a kidney transplant recipient. After a transplant, some of the T cells may come from the graft donor.

V gene TRBV20-1 combines with J gene TRBJ2-3; the match to TRBD2 covers 9 bases. This CDR3 is 16 amino acids long. Germline V CDR1 and CDR2: DFQATT, SNEGSKA (reference sequence). Trimming removed 4 bases from V and 0 bases from J; junction bases left unmatched: 8. The CDR3 reads CSAKDWTSVSTDTQYF. The CDR3 DNA sequence: TGCAGTGCTAAAGATTGGACTAGCGTAAGCACAGATACGCAGTATTTT.

V is TRBV6-5 and J is TRBJ2-1; a possible D gene is TRBD1 (6 bases). The CDR3 is 12 amino acids. Germline loops: CDR1 MNHEY, CDR2 SVGAGI. V was clipped by 5 bases and J by 12 bases, with 14 bases between them. This chain's CDR3 is CASSRNTGWQFF. CDR3 in DNA: TGTGCCAGCAGTAGAAATACAGGGTGGCAGTTCTTC.

This clonotype occurred many times. The chain uses TRBV18 and TRBJ2-7, with D perhaps TRBD1 (5 bases). Trimming cost V 0 bases and J 4 bases, with 10 bases left between them. Germline V CDR1 and CDR2: KGHSH, LQKENI. CDR3 size: 14 residues. CDR3 DNA: TGTGCCAGCTCACCACCGACAGCCAAATACGAGCAGTACTTC. Its translation: CASSPPTAKYEQYF.

This clonotype was counted ten times or more. J is TRBJ1-4 and V is TRBV18; possibly TRBD1 for D (5 bases). The V gene's germline CDR1 is KGHSH and CDR2 LQKENI. Trimming stripped 4 bases from V and 5 bases from J, with 14 bases between. This CDR3 contains 15 residues. The CDR3 DNA reads as TGTGCCAGCTCACTCTCAGGGTTGAAAAATGAAAAACTGTTTTTT. This sequence encodes CASSLSGLKNEKLFF.

Notes on this clonotype: A much larger clonotype is one base distant, so this may be a read error. The CDR3: CASNIDVGRDYGYTF. The CDR3 DNA reads TGTGCCAGTAATATAGATGTTGGGCGGGACTATGGCTACACCTTC. This rearrangement joins TRBV19 to TRBJ1-2; D is unclear. CDR3 length equals 15 residues. Per the germline V gene, CDR1 is LNHDA and CDR2 is SQIVND (reference sequence). Using reference TRBV19 and TRBJ1-2 for the parts outside the CDR3, the full variable domain is DGGITQSPKYLFRKEGQNVTLSCEQNLNHDAMYWYRQDPGQGLRLIYYSQIVNDFQKGDIAEGYSVSREKKESFPLTVTSAQKNPTAFYLCASNIDVGRDYGYTFGSGTRLTVV.

This clonotype was observed a few times. This chain links TRBV5-1 with TRBJ2-5; weak D call: TRBD1 (7 bases). The length of the CDR3 is 15 residues. Trimming cost V 3 bases and J 5 bases, with 17 bases left between them. Germline CDR1 SGHRS, CDR2 YFSETQ. The CDR3 reads CASSSSGGGAETQYF. The CDR3 nucleotides read TGCGCCAGCAGCTCCTCCGGAGGGGGCGCGGAGACCCAGTACTTC. Full variable domain (rest looked up from reference TRBV5-1 and TRBJ2-5): KAGVTQTPRYLIKTRGQQVTLSCSPISGHRSVSWYQQTPGQGLQFLFEYFSETQRNKGNFPGRFSGRQFSNSRSEMNVSTLELGDSALYLCASSSSGGGAETQYFGPGTRLLVL.

To note about this clonotype: It may be a read error: a sequence one base away is much more abundant. The rearrangement uses TRBV6-8 and TRBJ1-6; TRBD1 agrees at 10 bases. CDR1 is MNHGY and CDR2 is SAAAGT in the germline V gene. The CDR3 runs to 13 residues. The ends lost 5 bases at V and 18 bases at J; junction bases unmatched: 10. The CDR3 bases are TGTGCCAGCAGTCGACAGGGGGCGGACCTTGCCCACTTT. Amino acid sequence: CASSRQGADLAHF.

This clonotype was seen many times. The genes are TRBV6-5 and TRBJ1-1; D is unclear. The V gene's germline CDR1 is MNHEY and CDR2 SVGAGI. V was cut by 11 bases and J by 0 bases, with 10 bases left in between. The CDR3 totals 12 residues. For the CDR3, the DNA is TGTGCCGTTACACTGATGAACACTGAAGCTTTCTTT. As protein: CAVTLMNTEAFF.

This clonotype was observed at least ten times. The chain joins TRBV10-1 to TRBJ2-4; a weak D match, TRBD2 (6 bases). With 2 bases removed from V and 1 base from J, the gap between germline ends came to 6 bases. Germline V lookup: CDR1 WNHNN, CDR2 SYGVQD (reference sequence). The CDR3 runs to 14 residues. The DNA for the CDR3 is TGCGCCAGCAGTGAGGGAGGGGCCAAAAACATTCAGTACTTC. Translation: CASSEGGAKNIQYF.

On this clonotype: This could be a read error, since a much larger clone is one nucleotide away. The V gene is TRBV4-2, the J gene TRBJ2-4, with 12 bases fitting TRBD2. This CDR3 is built from 14 residues. CDR1 is LGHNA, CDR2 YNFKEQ, per germline. In nucleotides, the CDR3 is TGTGCCAGCAGCTCCGGACTAGCGGGGTTTTATTTGTGCTTC. Residues: CASSSGLAGFYLCF.

To note about this clonotype: A much larger clone lies a single base off, so this may be a read error. The chain carries TRBV18 and TRBJ2-3; 7 bases agree with TRBD1. Germline-derived CDR1 and CDR2 are KGHSH and LQKENI. V gave up 5 bases and J gave up 4 bases; unmatched junction bases: 3. This CDR3 has 13 amino acids. The CDR3 spells CASSTGAADTQYF. The CDR3 bases are TGTGCCAGCTCAACAGGGGCCGCAGATACGCAGTATTTT.

This clonotype occurred a few times. This chain uses TRBV5-8 with TRBJ1-2; D unresolved. The germline gives CDR1 SGHTS, CDR2 YDEGEE. This CDR3 region has 16 residues. Trimming removed 7 bases from V and 4 bases from J, with 23 bases in between. The CDR3 loop reads CASGVSHPRKTYGYTF. CDR3 coding DNA: TGTGCCAGCGGTGTGAGTCATCCACGAAAGACCTATGGCTACACCTTC.

Of note for this clonotype: The junction does not match germline at one end; this may be a read error. The V call is TRBV29-1, the J call TRBJ2-5; 7 bases align to TRBD1. The CDR3 has 18 amino acids. The germline V gene has CDR1 SQVTM and CDR2 ANQGSEA. CDR3 in DNA: TGCAGCGTTGCTCCGACAGGGAAAGGGGCAATGTACCAAGAGACCCAGTGCTTC. Encoded protein: CSVAPTGKGAMYQETQCF.

Comments on this clonotype: This sequence may be a read error, since a much larger clone differs from it by one base. The chain uses TRBV28 and TRBJ2-4; D might be TRBD1 or TRBD2, each matching 5 bases. Judging by the DNA end, TRBJ2-7 fits better; the J call may be wrong. Germline V CDR1 and CDR2: MDHEN, SYDVKM. The CDR3 runs 14 residues. CDR3: CASISGTPNGEQYF. CDR3 nucleotide sequence: TGTGCCAGCATTTCCGGGACGCCGAATGGCGAGCAGTACTTC.

There are many counts of this clonotype. The rearrangement uses TRBV6-2 or TRBV6-3 and TRBJ2-6; 11 positions match TRBD2. Germline trimming cut 4 bases from V and 0 bases from J; bases unmatched to any gene: 11. The germline gives CDR1 MNHEY, CDR2 SVGEGT. The CDR3 has 20 residues. Here the CDR3 reads CASSSPQTSGGYSGANVLTF. CDR3 coding DNA: TGTGCCAGCAGTTCCCCCCAAACTAGCGGGGGCTACTCTGGGGCCAACGTCCTGACTTTC.

With respect to this clonotype: A read error may explain this, as a much larger clone is one base away. The rearrangement joins TRBV7-6 to TRBJ2-7; 8 nucleotides agree with TRBD1. The CDR3 runs to 13 residues. Germline CDR1 and CDR2: SGHVS and FNYEAQ. The CDR3 sequence is CASGLDRGGEQYF. CDR3 nucleotide sequence: TGTGCTAGCGGCTTAGACAGGGGTGGCGAGCAGTACTTC.

Remarks on this clonotype: This may come from a read error, since a much larger clone is one base off. The J gene is TRBJ1-5, the V gene TRBV19; weak D call: TRBD1 (6 bases). Germline loops: CDR1 LNHDA, CDR2 SQIVND (reference sequence). CDR3 length: 16 amino acids. The CDR3 protein is CASSMAGEGFNRPQHF. In DNA form, the CDR3 reads TGTGCCAGTAGTATGGCAGGGGAAGGATTCAATCGGCCCCAGCATTTT. The variable domain in full, completed from reference TRBV19 and TRBJ1-5, reads DGGITQSPKYLFRKEGQNVTLSCEQNLNHDAMYWYRQDPGQGLRLIYYSQIVNDFQKGDIAEGYSVSREKKESFPLTVTSAQKNPTAFYLCASSMAGEGFNRPQHFGDGTRLSIL.

Notes on this clonotype: A read error may explain this, as a much larger clone is one base away. This chain connects TRBV28 to TRBJ1-4; D is possibly TRBD1 (6 bases). V was cut by 6 bases and J by 0 bases, with 11 bases left in between. The length of the CDR3 is 15 residues. Germline V lookup: CDR1 MDHEN, CDR2 SYDVKM. CDR3 DNA: TGTGCCAGCAGGCAGGGGACGGCAACTAATGAAAAACTGTTTTTT. Encoded protein: CASRQGTATNEKLFF.

A word on this clonotype: A junction end diverges from the germline sequence, so it may reflect a read error. The chain is built from TRBV11-2 and TRBJ1-2; 8 nucleotides match TRBD1. This CDR3 has 12 residues. In germline, CDR1 is SGHAT, CDR2 FQNNGV. The CDR3, as DNA: TGTACCAGCAGCTTAGACAGGGGTGGCTACACCTTC. Translating gives CTSSLDRGGYTF.

This clonotype was seen many times. The chain uses TRBV6-8 and TRBJ2-7, with 9 bases that match TRBD1. CDR1 and CDR2 from the germline V gene are MNHGY and SAAAGT. The trim removed 10 bases at V and 7 bases at J, leaving 11 bases unmatched. The CDR3 sequence is 13 residues long. The CDR3 spells CAMPDRGVNEQYF. CDR3 in DNA: TGTGCCATGCCGGACAGGGGAGTAAATGAGCAGTACTTC.